This T cell receptor beta chain was profiled in a study of early T cells in non-severe SARS-CoV-2 infection. Researchers attached unique molecular identifiers to individual cDNA molecules. TCRdb reprocessed the 5' RACE reads with MiXCR, giving one entry per CDR3 protein. The table lists roughly 38,000 distinct CDR3 sequences, about 5.6% of them singletons. Germline CDR1 MNHEY, CDR2 SVGAGI. The CDR3 is made up of 15 amino acids. Trimming shortened V by 0 bases and J by 2 bases, and 10 bases separated the two germline ends. At least ten counts were recorded for this clonotype. The chain recombines TRBV6-5 with TRBJ1-1, with D unresolved. The sample comprised whole blood. The sequence was collected from an adult who was a healthcare worker with PCR-confirmed SARS-CoV-2 infection or an uninfected control (not recorded which). CDR3 protein: CASSYSTGLNTEAFF. The CDR3 DNA sequence: TGTGCCAGCAGTTACTCAACCGGGCTTAACACTGAAGCTTTCTTT.